This T cell receptor beta chain originates from a study of identical twins. General study results and limits: Conclusions relied on cross-sectional statistical analysis, not following the same donors. The models systematically underestimated how much out-of-frame TCR alpha was shared in monozygotic twins. Sequences that were beta out-of-frame showed weaker excess twin sharing.

V lost 1 base, J lost 2 bases, and 6 bases stayed unmatched. This CDR3 contains 18 residues. From germline, CDR1 is LGHNA and CDR2 YSLEER. This clonotype was observed a handful of times. The target antigen is unknown. TCRdb used MiXCR to reprocess the 5' RACE reads, holding one entry per CDR3 protein. Among about 570,000 distinct CDR3 sequences, approximately 9.6% were seen once, and the ten largest hold roughly 3%. These data are also associated with another study on yellow fever vaccine responses in identical twins. As that study records: Twin vaccine T cell responses reportedly seemed partly convergent, partly personalized.

The J gene is TRBJ2-7, the V gene TRBV4-3, with 15 bases that match TRBD2. This TCR was sampled from a woman aged 18-29 years in good health. The sequencing input was PBMCs. The CDR3 reads CASSQGRTSGRVPYEQYF. The DNA for the CDR3 is TGCGCCAGCAGCCAAGGAAGGACTAGCGGGAGGGTTCCCTACGAGCAGTACTTC.